This TCR beta chain was found in a study of blood T cell repertoires in COVID-19. Participant-given clinical history determined each cohort assignment. Germline V lookup: CDR1 LGHNT, CDR2 FRNRAP. The CDR3 runs 17 residues. The junction had 8 bases not matched to a gene; V was cut back by 0 bases and J by 0 bases. Clones were read by immunoSEQ multiplex PCR, and TCRdb kept only the in-frame ones, dropping some. The sample holds 250,000 to 300,000 clones; roughly 90% are singletons and the top ten take about 9.3%. The V gene is TRBV12-5, the J gene TRBJ2-7; TRBD2 matches 7 bases. The origin of this receptor is a man aged 40-55 years who had recovered from COVID-19. Sequencing used PBMCs or T cells enriched from blood (not recorded which). The DNA for the CDR3 is TGTGCTAGTGGTTTGGTGCTAGCGGCAAAGTACTCCTACGAGCAGTACTTC. Residues: CASGLVLAAKYSYEQYF.